Shown below are 12 T cell receptor beta chains from a single sample sequenced in a study of Graves' ophthalmopathy and Graves' hyperthyroidism. RNA transcripts provided the template for amplifying TCR beta CDR3 regions. Amplification began with first-round RT-PCR using HTBI primers, then second-round multiplex PCR was performed. Using its own MiXCR run on the multiplex PCR reads, TCRdb lists one record per CDR3 protein. The table has some 750,000 distinct CDR3 sequences, around 40% seen once. The sequenced sample consisted of peripheral blood. The receptor set was obtained from an adult man with Graves' ophthalmopathy.

This clonotype was seen once. V is TRBV15 and J is TRBJ2-5; the match to TRBD1 covers 10 bases. Trimming removed 2 bases from V and 9 bases from J; junction bases left unmatched: 9. The CDR3 has 15 residues. Looked up from germline, CDR1 is LNHNV and CDR2 is YYDKDF (reference sequence). The CDR3 loop reads CATSRRDRGGEAQYF. DNA for the CDR3: TGTGCCACCAGCAGACGGGACAGGGGCGGTGAGGCCCAGTACTTC.

Ten or more counts support this clonotype. V and J are TRBV7-2 and TRBJ2-7, with TRBD2 matching 7 bases. The CDR3 has 15 residues. V was pared by 3 bases and J by 2 bases, with 7 bases of the junction left unmatched. Per the germline V gene, CDR1 is SGHTA and CDR2 is FQGNSA. CDR3 DNA sequence: TGTGCCAGCAGCTTTCGGCTAGCGGAGACCTACGAGCAGTACTTC. Translating gives CASSFRLAETYEQYF.

This sequence joins TRBV24-1 and TRBJ2-5, with D possibly being TRBD1 (6 bases). This CDR3 contains 15 residues. Germline loops: CDR1 KGHDR, CDR2 SFDVKD. The V end lost 7 bases, the J end lost 3 bases, and 17 bases lay between the germline ends. This CDR3 is CATSPGPGAEETQYF. CDR3 bases: TGTGCCACCAGCCCGGGACCAGGGGCGGAAGAGACCCAGTACTTC.

This clonotype has more than one count but fewer than ten. The chain recombines TRBV7-9 with TRBJ2-7; the D gene could be TRBD1 or TRBD2 (6 bases each). The CDR3 has 14 amino acids. The germline V gene has CDR1 SEHNR and CDR2 FQNEAQ (reference sequence). Trimming left V 5 bases short and J 6 bases short, with 17 bases between. The CDR3 sequence is CASSPYLQGGEQYF. In nucleotides, the CDR3 is TGTGCCAGCAGCCCGTACCTACAGGGAGGCGAGCAGTACTTC.

This clonotype has a handful of counts. V is TRBV19 and J is TRBJ2-7; TRBD2 aligns across 8 bases. CDR1 and CDR2 (germline): LNHDA, SQIVND (reference sequence). V gave up 0 bases and J gave up 2 bases; unmatched junction bases: 3. CDR3 length: 15 amino acids. CDR3 loop: CASSIEPGRAYEQYF. For the CDR3, the DNA is TGTGCCAGTAGTATAGAACCCGGGAGGGCCTACGAGCAGTACTTC. The complete variable domain, with remaining parts taken from reference TRBV19 and TRBJ2-7, reads DGGITQSPKYLFRKEGQNVTLSCEQNLNHDAMYWYRQDPGQGLRLIYYSQIVNDFQKGDIAEGYSVSREKKESFPLTVTSAQKNPTAFYLCASSIEPGRAYEQYFGPGTRLTVT.

Points on this clonotype: A read error may be the cause here, since a much bigger clone is one base away. The CDR3 does not close with the conserved phenylalanine or tryptophan, likely indicating a read error. The chain joins TRBV24-1 to TRBJ1-1; D is perhaps TRBD1 (6 bases). The germline V gene encodes CDR1 KGHDR and CDR2 SFDVKD. Trimming took 5 bases from V and 7 from J, leaving 10 bases between them. This CDR3 is 12 amino acids long. This CDR3 is CATSGGQGEAFS. As DNA, the CDR3 is TGTGCCACCAGTGGGGGGCAGGGTGAAGCTTTCTCT.

This clonotype was detected a few times. This rearrangement joins TRBV20-1 to TRBJ1-4; the D gene is possibly TRBD1 (5 bases). V lost 5 bases to trimming and J lost 7 bases, with 17 bases between them. Germline CDR1 reads DFQATT; CDR2 reads SNEGSKA (reference sequence). This CDR3 is built from 14 residues. CDR3 DNA sequence: TGCAGTGCTTATTGGAGGGACGCAGGTGAAAAACTGTTTTTT. As protein: CSAYWRDAGEKLFF.

Here the CDR3 DNA reads TGTGCCAGCAGTGAAAGCGGGCTATCTGGGGCCAACGTCCTGACTTTC. Its translation: CASSESGLSGANVLTF. The chain has TRBV2 and TRBJ2-6, with D perhaps matching TRBD2 (6 bases). The CDR3 is 16 residues long. V gave up 2 bases and J gave up 1 base, with 9 bases separating them. Germline V CDR1 and CDR2: SNHLY, FYNNEI.

This clonotype turned up a few times. This chain connects TRBV5-1 to TRBJ2-5; tentatively, D is TRBD2 (5 bases). Trimming stripped 0 bases from V and 5 bases from J, with 14 bases between. CDR1 is SGHRS, CDR2 YFSETQ, per germline. The CDR3 is made up of 15 amino acids. The CDR3 DNA is TGCGCCAGCAGCTTGGTCGGGATCAGGAGCGAGACCCAGTACTTC. Translating it yields CASSLVGIRSETQYF. Full variable domain (outside the CDR3, taken from reference TRBV5-1 and TRBJ2-5): KAGVTQTPRYLIKTRGQQVTLSCSPISGHRSVSWYQQTPGQGLQFLFEYFSETQRNKGNFPGRFSGRQFSNSRSEMNVSTLELGDSALYLCASSLVGIRSETQYFGPGTRLLVL.

This sequence joins TRBV24-1 and TRBJ1-5; TRBD1 agrees at 8 bases. J was trimmed by 5 bases and V by 7 bases; bases with no gene match: 9. This CDR3 has 15 amino acids. CDR1 is KGHDR, CDR2 SFDVKD, per germline. The DNA for the CDR3 is TGTGCCACCAGCAGCCAAGGACAGGGATATCAGCCCCAGCATTTT. Amino acids: CATSSQGQGYQPQHF.

This clonotype showed up just a few times. The V gene is TRBV7-2, the J gene TRBJ1-5, with D possibly matching TRBD1 (6 bases). The CDR3 spans 12 residues. Looked up from germline, CDR1 is SGHTA and CDR2 is FQGNSA. The V end lost 6 bases, the J end lost 14 bases, and 17 bases lay between the germline ends. The DNA of the CDR3 is TGTGCCAGCAGTTCCGGACAGTCTTTAAAGCATTTT. Its protein product is CASSSGQSLKHF.

This clonotype has a single count. The J gene is TRBJ2-6, the V gene TRBV10-3, with D uncertain. Germline V gene sequence: CDR1 ENHRY, CDR2 SYGVKD. The V end lost 0 bases, the J end lost 0 bases, and 15 bases lay between the germline ends. The CDR3 runs to 19 residues. Written as DNA, the CDR3 is TGTGCCATCAGTGAGTCGTCTCCTGCGATGGTCTCTGGGGCCAACGTCCTGACTTTC. It translates to CAISESSPAMVSGANVLTF.